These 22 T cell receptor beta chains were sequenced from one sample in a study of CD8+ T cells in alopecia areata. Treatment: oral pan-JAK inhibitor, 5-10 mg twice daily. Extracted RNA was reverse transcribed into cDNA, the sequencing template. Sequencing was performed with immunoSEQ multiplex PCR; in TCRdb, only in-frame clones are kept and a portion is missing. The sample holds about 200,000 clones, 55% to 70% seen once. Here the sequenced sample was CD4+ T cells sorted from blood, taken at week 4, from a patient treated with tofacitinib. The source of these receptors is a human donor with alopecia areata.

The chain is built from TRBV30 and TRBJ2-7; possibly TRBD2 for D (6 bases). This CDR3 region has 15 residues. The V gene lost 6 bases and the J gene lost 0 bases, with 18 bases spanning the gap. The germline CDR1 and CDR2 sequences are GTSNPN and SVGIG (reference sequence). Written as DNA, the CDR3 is TGTGCCTGTCCTACCCGGGACTTTAGCTCCTACGAGCAGTACTTC. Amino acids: CACPTRDFSSYEQYF.

CDR3 sequence (DNA): TGTGCCAGCAGGATGAGGGGACAGACCTACGAGCAGTACTTC. Encoded protein: CASRMRGQTYEQYF. J is TRBJ2-7 and V is TRBV5-6; 7 nucleotides line up with TRBD1. V was pared by 5 bases and J by 2 bases, with 7 bases of the junction left unmatched. Looked up from germline, CDR1 is SGHDT and CDR2 is YYEEEE. The CDR3 runs to 14 residues.

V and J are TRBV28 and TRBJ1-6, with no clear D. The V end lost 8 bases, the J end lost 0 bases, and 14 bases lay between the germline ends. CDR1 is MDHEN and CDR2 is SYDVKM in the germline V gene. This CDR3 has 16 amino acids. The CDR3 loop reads CASVSPGSSYNSPLHF. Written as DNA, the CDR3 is TGTGCCAGCGTTTCTCCGGGGAGCTCCTATAATTCACCCCTCCACTTT.

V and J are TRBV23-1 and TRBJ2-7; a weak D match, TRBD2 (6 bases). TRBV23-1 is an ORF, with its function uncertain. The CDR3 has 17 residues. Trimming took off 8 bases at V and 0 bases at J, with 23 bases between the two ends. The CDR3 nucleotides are TGCGCCAGCGACCGGGATCCAGGTGTGCGGGGCTCCTACGAGCAGTACTTC. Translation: CASDRDPGVRGSYEQYF.

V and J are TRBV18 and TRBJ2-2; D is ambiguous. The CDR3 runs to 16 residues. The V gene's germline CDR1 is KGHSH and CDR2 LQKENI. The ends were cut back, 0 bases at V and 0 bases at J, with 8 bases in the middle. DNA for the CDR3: TGTGCCAGCTCACCACCCCGTACAGCGAACACCGGGGAGCTGTTTTTT. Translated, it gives CASSPPRTANTGELFF.

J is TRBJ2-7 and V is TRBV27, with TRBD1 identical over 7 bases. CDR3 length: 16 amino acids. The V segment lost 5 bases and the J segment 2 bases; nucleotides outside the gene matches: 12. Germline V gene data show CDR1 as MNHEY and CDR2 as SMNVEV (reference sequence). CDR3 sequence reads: CASSPESTGSPYEQYF. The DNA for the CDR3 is TGTGCCAGCAGTCCAGAATCGACAGGGTCCCCCTACGAGCAGTACTTC.

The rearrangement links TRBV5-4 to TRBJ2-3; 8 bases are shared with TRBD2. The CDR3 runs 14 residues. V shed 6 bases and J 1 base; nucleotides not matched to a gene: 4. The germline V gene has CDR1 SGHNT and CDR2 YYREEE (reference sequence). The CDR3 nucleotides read TGTGCCAGCATGCAACTAGCGGGCACAGATACGCAGTATTTT. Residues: CASMQLAGTDTQYF.

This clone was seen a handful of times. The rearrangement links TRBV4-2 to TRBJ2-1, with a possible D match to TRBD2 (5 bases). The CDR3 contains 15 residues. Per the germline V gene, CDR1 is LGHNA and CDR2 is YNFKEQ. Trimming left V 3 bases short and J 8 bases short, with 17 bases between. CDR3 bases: TGTGCCAGCAGCCAGGAACCGGGGTCACTCGATGAGCAGTTCTTC. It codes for CASSQEPGSLDEQFF.

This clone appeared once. As DNA, the CDR3 is TGCGCCAGCAGCCAAACAGTGGCTAACTATGGCTACACCTTC. It encodes CASSQTVANYGYTF. The V gene is TRBV5-1, the J gene TRBJ1-2; no definite D call. Trimming removed 4 bases at V and 0 bases at J, with 10 bases between. CDR1 and CDR2 (germline): SGHRS, YFSETQ. The CDR3 spans 14 residues. The full variable domain, with the rest looked up from reference TRBV5-1 and TRBJ1-2, is KAGVTQTPRYLIKTRGQQVTLSCSPISGHRSVSWYQQTPGQGLQFLFEYFSETQRNKGNFPGRFSGRQFSNSRSEMNVSTLELGDSALYLCASSQTVANYGYTFGSGTRLTVV.

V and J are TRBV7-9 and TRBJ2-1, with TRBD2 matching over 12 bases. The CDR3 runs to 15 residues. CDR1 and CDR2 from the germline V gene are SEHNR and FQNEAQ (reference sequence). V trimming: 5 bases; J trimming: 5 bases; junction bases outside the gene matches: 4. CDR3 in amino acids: CASSLRLAGDNEQFF. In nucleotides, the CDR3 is TGTGCCAGCAGCCTCCGACTAGCGGGGGACAATGAGCAGTTCTTC.

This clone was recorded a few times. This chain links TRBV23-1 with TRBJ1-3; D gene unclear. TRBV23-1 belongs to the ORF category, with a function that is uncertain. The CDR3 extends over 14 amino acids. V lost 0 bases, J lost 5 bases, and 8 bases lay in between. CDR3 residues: CASSQSGIRNTIYF. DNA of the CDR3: TGCGCCAGCAGTCAATCGGGAATTAGAAACACCATATATTTT.

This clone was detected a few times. CDR3: CASSLVVDRGETQYF. The CDR3 DNA reads TGTGCCAGCAGCTTAGTGGTGGATCGGGGAGAGACCCAGTACTTC. The rearrangement links TRBV7-2 to TRBJ2-5; tentatively, D is TRBD2 (5 bases). Deletions cut 1 base from V and 4 bases from J, with 13 bases between. Germline V gene sequence: CDR1 SGHTA, CDR2 FQGNSA. CDR3 length: 15 amino acids. The whole variable domain, remainder taken from reference TRBV7-2 and TRBJ2-5, is GAGVSQSPSNKVTEKGKDVELRCDPISGHTALYWYRQSLGQGLEFLIYFQGNSAPDKSGLPSDRFSAERTGGSVSTLTIQRTQQEDSAVYLCASSLVVDRGETQYFGPGTRLLVL.

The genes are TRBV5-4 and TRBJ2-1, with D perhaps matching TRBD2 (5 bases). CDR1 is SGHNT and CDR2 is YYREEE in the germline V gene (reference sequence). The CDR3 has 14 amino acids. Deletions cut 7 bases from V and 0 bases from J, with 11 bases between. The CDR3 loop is CASSAVSSYNEQFF. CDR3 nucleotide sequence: TGTGCCAGCTCAGCGGTTAGCTCCTACAATGAGCAGTTCTTC.

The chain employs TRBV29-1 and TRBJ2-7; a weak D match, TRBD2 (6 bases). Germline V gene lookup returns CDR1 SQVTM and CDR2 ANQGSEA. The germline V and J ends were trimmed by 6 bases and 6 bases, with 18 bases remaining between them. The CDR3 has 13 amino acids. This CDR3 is CSVGGRGRGEQYF. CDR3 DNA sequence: TGCAGCGTCGGGGGAAGAGGGAGAGGCGAGCAGTACTTC.

The CDR3: CASSPGGAITEAFF. CDR3 nucleotides: TGTGCCAGCAGCCCCGGCGGGGCAATCACTGAAGCTTTCTTT. The J gene is TRBJ1-1, the V gene TRBV6-1; maybe TRBD1 (5 bases). This CDR3 comprises 14 residues. Trimming removed 6 bases from V and 4 bases from J, with 15 bases in between. Germline-derived CDR1 and CDR2 are MNHNS and SASEGT.

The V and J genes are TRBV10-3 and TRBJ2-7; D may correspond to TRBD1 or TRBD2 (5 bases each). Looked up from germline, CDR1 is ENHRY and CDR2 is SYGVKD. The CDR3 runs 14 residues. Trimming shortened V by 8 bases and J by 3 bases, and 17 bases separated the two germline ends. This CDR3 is CAIVWDGLIYEQYF. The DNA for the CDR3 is TGTGCCATCGTCTGGGACGGTTTAATCTACGAGCAGTACTTC.

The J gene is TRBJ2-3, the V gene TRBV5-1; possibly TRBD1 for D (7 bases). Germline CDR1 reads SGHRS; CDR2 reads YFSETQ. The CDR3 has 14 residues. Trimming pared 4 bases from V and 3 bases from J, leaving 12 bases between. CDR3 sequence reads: CASSAGQLTDTQYF. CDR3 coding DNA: TGCGCCAGCAGCGCGGGACAGCTTACAGATACGCAGTATTTT.

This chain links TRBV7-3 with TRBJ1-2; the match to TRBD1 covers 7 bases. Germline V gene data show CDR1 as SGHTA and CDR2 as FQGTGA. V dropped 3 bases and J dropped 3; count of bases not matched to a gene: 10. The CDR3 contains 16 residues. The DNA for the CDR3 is TGTGCCAGCAGCTTGAGGCAGGGGACAGCAGACTATGGCTACACCTTC. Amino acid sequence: CASSLRQGTADYGYTF.

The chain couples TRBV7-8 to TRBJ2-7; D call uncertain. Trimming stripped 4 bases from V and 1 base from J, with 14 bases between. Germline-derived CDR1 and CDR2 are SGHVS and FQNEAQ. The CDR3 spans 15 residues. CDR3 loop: CASSSLAGPSYEQYF. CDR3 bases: TGTGCCAGCAGCTCATTGGCAGGCCCGTCCTACGAGCAGTACTTC.

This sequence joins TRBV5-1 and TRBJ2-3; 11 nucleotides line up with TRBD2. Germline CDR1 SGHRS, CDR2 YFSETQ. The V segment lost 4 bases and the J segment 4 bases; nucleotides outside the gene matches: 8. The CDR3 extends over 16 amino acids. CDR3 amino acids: CASSSTSGGTADTQYF. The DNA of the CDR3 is TGCGCCAGCAGCAGCACTAGCGGGGGTACCGCAGATACGCAGTATTTT.

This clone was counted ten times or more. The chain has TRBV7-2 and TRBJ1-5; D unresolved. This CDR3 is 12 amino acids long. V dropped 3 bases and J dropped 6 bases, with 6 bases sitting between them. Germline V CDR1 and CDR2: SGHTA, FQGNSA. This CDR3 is CASSFWPQPQHF. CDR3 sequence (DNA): TGTGCCAGCAGCTTTTGGCCTCAGCCCCAGCATTTT. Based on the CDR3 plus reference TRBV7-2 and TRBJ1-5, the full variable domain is GAGVSQSPSNKVTEKGKDVELRCDPISGHTALYWYRQSLGQGLEFLIYFQGNSAPDKSGLPSDRFSAERTGGSVSTLTIQRTQQEDSAVYLCASSFWPQPQHFGDGTRLSIL.

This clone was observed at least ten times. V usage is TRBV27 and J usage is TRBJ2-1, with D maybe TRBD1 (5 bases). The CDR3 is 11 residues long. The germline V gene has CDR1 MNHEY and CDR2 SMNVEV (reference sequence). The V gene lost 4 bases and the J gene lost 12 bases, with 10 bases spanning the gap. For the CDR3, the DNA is TGTGCCAGCAGTTGGGGCGTTTTGCAGTTCTTC. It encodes CASSWGVLQFF.